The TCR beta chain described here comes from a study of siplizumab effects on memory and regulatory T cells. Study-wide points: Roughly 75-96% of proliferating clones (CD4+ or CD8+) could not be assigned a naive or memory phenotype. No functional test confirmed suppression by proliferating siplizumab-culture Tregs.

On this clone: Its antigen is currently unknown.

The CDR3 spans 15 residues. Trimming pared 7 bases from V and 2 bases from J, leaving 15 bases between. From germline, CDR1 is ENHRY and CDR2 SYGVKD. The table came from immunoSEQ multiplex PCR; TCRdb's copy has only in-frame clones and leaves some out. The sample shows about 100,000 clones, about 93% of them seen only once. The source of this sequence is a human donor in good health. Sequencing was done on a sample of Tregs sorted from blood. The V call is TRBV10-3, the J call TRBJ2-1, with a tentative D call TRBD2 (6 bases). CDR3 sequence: CAITEAGSPYNEQFF. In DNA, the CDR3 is TGTGCCATCACCGAAGCGGGCTCTCCCTACAATGAGCAGTTCTTC.